This T cell receptor beta chain was sequenced during a study of long-term antiretroviral therapy in people with HIV. Runs used v3.0 of the immunoSEQ assay and were done at survey level. Generated by immunoSEQ multiplex PCR, the TCRdb table keeps only in-frame clones and is missing some. There are tens of thousands of clones in the sample; 80% to 90% occur only once, and around 3.8% lies in the top ten. Note on this clone: What it recognizes is unknown.

Germline V gives CDR1 PRHDT, CDR2 FYEKMQ (reference sequence). V gave up 3 bases and J gave up 15 bases, with 15 bases separating them. The CDR3 is 12 residues long. Whole-study results and caveats: The study collected blood between 2004 and 2017, possibly under older ART regimens.

The chain combines TRBV13 with TRBJ2-1; possible D gene TRBD2, 5 bases. This sequence was found in a man in his late teens or twenties with HIV. Material: unsorted PBMCs, obtained 0.8 years before starting antiretroviral therapy. The chain's CDR3 is CASSFKVGETFF. CDR3 DNA sequence: TGTGCCAGCAGCTTTAAGGTTGGGGAGACGTTCTTC.